Detailed here is one T cell receptor (beta chain). Its antigen is still unknown. No base qualities exist here, and no much larger clone lies one base off it. The CDR3 runs 15 residues from the cysteine to the phenylalanine. The DNA shown is the 45-base CDR3, in frame from base 1. CDR1 SEHNR and CDR2 FQNEAQ are derived from the germline V gene (reference sequence). Compared with germline, V lacks 6 bases and J lacks 10 bases; bases without a gene match: 11. The data stem from a study of shared clonotypes between healthy human individuals (TCRdb year 2020). Regarding the complete study: The cohort comprised a couple of women and a few men aged 18 to 49 years. Per donor, three plates each were used for CD4 naive and CD4 memory, two for CD8 naive, and one for CD8 memory. To estimate repertoire size and how much clonotypes are shared between individuals, the study performed deep sequencing of blood TCR repertoires from roughly five healthy adults. To increase sequencing depth and limit assay-specific biases, different laboratories used diverse techniques to prepare libraries and sequence TCR repertoires. Leukapheresis yielded between about 0.94 and 8.9 billion PBMCs per donor. Study-level results and caveats: Across four donors, around 5% of naive CD4, roughly 3.5% of naive CD8, approximately 2.5% of memory CD4, and about 0.4% of memory CD8 clonotypes were shared. The small number of donors limited the genetic and exposure-history diversity represented. Rarefaction of sorted-subset datasets indicated incomplete sequencing despite the large sequencing depth. Based on pairwise subsampling, the degree of clonotype sharing among donors was expected to be affected by sequencing depth. Clonotypes shared by all four sorted-subset donors showed higher generation probabilities than non-shared clonotypes. Naive subsets generally had larger estimated clonotype richness than memory subsets. Sampling was restricted to blood, and TCR repertoires in tissues likely differ from the TCR repertoires found in blood.

The donors were healthy, HIV-negative adults with no recently reported acute infections or vaccinations. Every donor was a Caucasian adult living in Nashville, Tennessee, USA. CD4+ T cells were enriched by magnetic negative selection, after which naive cells were positively selected on CD45RA and the negative fraction was taken as the memory subset. After blood collection by leukapheresis, PBMCs were isolated using Ficoll-Histopaque density gradient centrifugation and then cryopreserved in the vapor phase of liquid nitrogen. Analytical flow cytometry was used to check the purity and quantity of each magnetically sorted T cell population. Genomic DNA was isolated from each sorted fraction and quantified by UV absorbance on a Nanodrop 2000c. TCR CDR3 regions were amplified from genomic DNA by multiplex PCR using the deep immunoSEQ assay. For each cell subset, the extracted genomic DNA was distributed evenly across all wells of several immunoSEQ 96-well plates, and each plate served as one replicate. For sorted subsets, 150 to 250 ng of genomic DNA, equivalent to 25,000 to 30,000 T cell genomes, went into each replicate PCR. Purified libraries were quantified with a Qubit 3.0 fluorometer, sized on a Bioanalyzer 2100, and re-quantified with the KAPA Library Quantification kit. Every immunoSEQ 96-well plate was sequenced on a separate single-read 150-cycle Illumina NextSeq 550 flow cell. On the study's bioinformatics: Because only junctional sequences without quality scores were contained in the immunoSEQ output, filtering matching that applied to full-length reads could not be performed. To assign V/J genes and CDR3, sequences were annotated against IMGT germline references using PyIR, a Python wrapper for IgBLAST v1.9. Any read was removed if the V/J assignment was weak (E-value above 1e-6), the CDR3 was missing, or the read contained stop codons, out-of-frame junctions, or ambiguous translated residues. V3J clonotypes were defined as sequences sharing an identical inferred V gene, J gene, and CDR3 amino acid sequence. To compute the percentage overlap between repertoires, the number of shared unique clonotypes was divided by the size of the smaller repertoire. Richness of each repertoire was evaluated using RTK rarefaction, the Chao1 estimator, and Recon v2.1 estimates of unobserved clonotypes. Generation probabilities were computed with OLGA for all TCRbeta clonotypes obtained by the gDNA method from several donors. TCRdb's version of the immuneACCESS table is confined to in-frame rearrangements and falls short of the full clone set. An unresolved V gene accounts for under half of the shortfall where checked; the remainder is of unknown origin. V, J and clone size reflect that table, while D and trimming were determined from the DNA. Within this sample are nearly 750,000 clones, with 72% of them counted one time only. About 1.7% of the sample lies in the top ten.

This receptor was identified in a woman aged 25 to 39 in good health. The chain was built from TRBV7-9 and TRBJ2-2; TRBD2 fits 10 bases in the junction. The sequenced sample consisted of memory CD4+ T cells sorted from blood. Reading the label with the study, this specimen's cell subset or site is: CD45RA-negative fraction. The nucleotide sequence reads as follows: TGTGCCAGCAGACCACAGCGGGAGGGGAGGATGGAGCTGTTTTTT. This codes for CASRPQREGRMELFF.